This section outlines one TCR beta chain sequence together with its context. No antigen is known for it. The sample originates from a study of cytomegalovirus exposure and HLA in healthy donors. General study points: Reportedly, cytomegalovirus status was diagnosed with high sensitivity and specificity. Researchers left out some V segments, among them TRBV6-2 and TRBV6-3, as indistinguishable. Within an earlier analysis, most TCR beta V segments proved productive either about 87% or about 30% of the time. The authors confirmed in vitro that a few CMV-associated chains were specific for CMV antigens.

The germline CDR1 and CDR2 sequences are LGHNA and YNFKEQ. The CDR3 spans 18 residues. V gave up 0 bases and J gave up 1 base; unmatched junction bases: 6. The PCR had 60 Vbeta and 13 Jbeta primers. Sequenced by immunoSEQ multiplex PCR; TCRdb stores in-frame clones only, minus some. In the table there are about 96,000 clones, roughly 79% of which are singletons. Sequenced sample: PBMCs. The chain employs TRBV4-2 and TRBJ2-2, with TRBD2 identical over 9 bases. The source is a woman in her sixties or seventies in good health and CMV-seropositive. CDR3 in DNA: TGTGCCAGCAGCCAAGAGGGATTTAGCGGGGGGAACACCGGGGAGCTGTTTTTT. Residues: CASSQEGFSGGNTGELFF.